This T cell receptor beta chain was captured by sequencing in a study of human T cells and chemical hapten exposure. Overall study context: The study traced per-sample TCR yield variation mainly to small differences in pooled library volumes. Study conclusions and caveats: TCRs whose frequency exceeded 1 in 1000 remained the same following DPC sensitization.

Time point denoted: healthy volunteer bleed at 6 weeks. The study extracted total RNA from unfractionated whole blood. In this sample, this clonotype turned up many times. The antigen is not known. The CDR3 loop spans 14 amino acids. Per the germline V gene, CDR1 is MNHNS and CDR2 is SASEGT. V dropped 8 bases and J dropped 3; count of bases not matched to a gene: 5. Individual cDNA molecules received unique molecular identifiers in the library. Authors' analysis steps: Samples had a median of about 95,000 TCRs, ranging roughly 20,000 to 750,000. In TCRdb, the RACE reads were re-called with MiXCR into one record per CDR3 protein. The V and J calls were determined by TCRdb, not by the authors. The table includes 75,000 to 80,000 distinct CDR3 sequences, 8.5% to 10% detected once.

Sequencing used whole blood. The TCR comes from a female donor in good health. Some clones in this sample may be carry-over from other donors' samples. The chain links TRBV6-1 to TRBJ2-3; 10 bases line up with TRBD2. The CDR3 DNA reads TGTGCCAGCGACCCTAGCGGGGGAACAGATACGCAGTATTTT. The encoded protein is CASDPSGGTDTQYF.